This T cell receptor beta chain emerged from a study of cytomegalovirus exposure and HLA in healthy donors. The study's findings and limits: Within an earlier analysis, most TCR beta V segments proved productive either about 87% or about 30% of the time.

The PCR employed 60 Vbeta primers together with 13 Jbeta primers. Libraries were prepared by immunoSEQ multiplex PCR; TCRdb keeps only in-frame clonotypes and omits some of them. The sample includes approximately 140,000 clones, about four fifths of them seen just once. Everyone who donated was a healthy bone marrow donor. In its sample, this clone was seen many times. Its target is not known. Material for sequencing was PBMCs. This receptor was obtained from a man aged 35 to 55 in good health and CMV-seropositive.

The CDR3 DNA follows: TGTGCCAGCAGCTCTCCACCCGGGGGGGGCGCGGAAGGCTACACCTTC. It codes for CASSSPPGGGAEGYTF. The V call is TRBV11-3, the J call TRBJ1-2, with D possibly matching TRBD1 (6 bases). The germline V gene has CDR1 SGHNT and CDR2 YENEEA. Trimming left V 4 bases short and J 8 bases short, with 23 bases between. CDR3 length: 16 amino acids.